These 13 T cell receptor beta chains were sequenced from one sample in a study of blood T cell repertoires in COVID-19 (dated by TCRdb to about 2020). Library creation used the immunoSEQ multiplex PCR assay. Here the immuneACCESS table is served through TCRdb, limited to in-frame sequences with V and J called. Missing clones are a known gap in these copies; in checked studies unresolved V genes cover under half, and the rest lacks a known reason. In all, the sample holds 290,000 or so clones, and around 86% of those were seen once. The biggest ten clones account for roughly 1.3% of the sample. Sample: peripheral blood. The receptors stem from a man aged 65-85 years with acute or convalescent COVID-19.

This chain joins TRBV30 and TRBJ2-5; TRBD1 is a possible D gene (5 bases). The CDR3 totals 15 residues. Per the germline V gene, CDR1 is GTSNPN and CDR2 is SVGIG (reference sequence). Trimming stripped 2 bases from V and 2 bases from J, with 15 bases between. The CDR3 DNA is TGTGCCTGGAGTTACCGTGGGGCCGTTCAAGAGACCCAGTACTTC. Translation: CAWSYRGAVQETQYF.

The chain couples TRBV6-6 to TRBJ1-5, with D tentatively TRBD1 (5 bases). Deletions cut 7 bases from V and 4 bases from J, with 20 bases between. Germline lookup yields CDR1 MNHNY and CDR2 SVGAGI (reference sequence). The length of the CDR3 is 16 residues. The CDR3 bases are TGTGCCAGCATTCAACAAGGGGCAGGTGTAAATCAGCCCCAGCATTTT. Protein sequence: CASIQQGAGVNQPQHF.

This clone appeared once. The chain is built from TRBV18 and TRBJ1-1; 8 positions agree with TRBD1. The CDR3 sequence is 16 residues long. V shed 3 bases, J shed 0 bases, and the junction held 6 bases outside the gene matches. Germline V gives CDR1 KGHSH, CDR2 LQKENI. The CDR3 coding sequence is TGTGCCAGCTCACCGCGACAGGGGCTGATGAACACTGAAGCTTTCTTT. This sequence encodes CASSPRQGLMNTEAFF. The whole variable domain, remainder taken from reference TRBV18 and TRBJ1-1, is NAGVMQNPRHLVRRRGQEARLRCSPMKGHSHVYWYRQLPEEGLKFMVYLQKENIIDESGMPKERFSAEFPKEGPSILRIQQVVRGDSAAYFCASSPRQGLMNTEAFFGQGTRLTVV.

CDR3 bases: TGTGCCAGCAGACAAGAAAGACAGGGGTGGACTGGAAAACTGTTTTTT. Protein: CASRQERQGWTGKLFF. This rearrangement joins TRBV6-6 to TRBJ1-4; TRBD1 aligns across 8 bases. This CDR3 region has 16 residues. Germline V lookup: CDR1 MNHNY, CDR2 SVGAGI (reference sequence). V lost 6 bases and J lost 10; bases outside the gene matches: 16.

The chain has TRBV24-1 and TRBJ2-3; the D gene is possibly TRBD1 (5 bases). This CDR3 is built from 17 residues. V lost 5 bases and J lost 4, with 21 bases in between. Per the germline V gene, CDR1 is KGHDR and CDR2 is SFDVKD. The CDR3 DNA follows: TGTGCCACCAGTGTCCCCGGACAATTTGGTAATTCAGATACGCAGTATTTT. Translating it yields CATSVPGQFGNSDTQYF.

To note about this clone: Other DNA variants within this sample encode the same CDR3. V gene TRBV7-9 combines with J gene TRBJ1-4; TRBD1 matches at 7 bases. Germline CDR1 is SEHNR and CDR2 is FQNEAQ (reference sequence). The J segment lost 8 bases and the V segment lost 5 bases, leaving 8 bases of the junction unmatched. CDR3 size: 14 residues. CDR3 sequence: CASSRTGGGEKLFF. Written as DNA, the CDR3 is TGTGCCAGCAGCCGGACAGGTGGGGGGGAAAAACTGTTTTTT.

This chain connects TRBV4-3 to TRBJ2-1; 9 positions match TRBD1. The germline gives CDR1 LGHNA, CDR2 YSLEER. The CDR3 has 14 residues. With 4 bases clipped from V and 7 bases from J, the junction kept 5 bases outside the gene matches. The DNA for the CDR3 is TGCGCCAGCAGCCGAGGGACAGGGATAAATGAGCAGTTCTTC. This encodes CASSRGTGINEQFF.

The chain uses TRBV6-1 and TRBJ1-5, with D maybe TRBD1 (6 bases). V lost 4 bases to trimming and J lost 2 bases, with 21 bases between them. Looked up from germline, CDR1 is MNHNS and CDR2 is SASEGT. The CDR3 is 18 residues long. The CDR3 region is CASSAPQGGGSGNQPQHF. For the CDR3, the DNA is TGTGCCAGCAGTGCCCCGCAAGGGGGGGGGTCTGGCAATCAGCCCCAGCATTTT.

V usage is TRBV10-3 and J usage is TRBJ1-3; the D gene is possibly TRBD1 (6 bases). V gave up 6 bases and J gave up 2 bases, with 17 bases separating them. From germline, CDR1 is ENHRY and CDR2 SYGVKD. The CDR3 runs 16 residues. The CDR3 region has the DNA TGTGCCATCAGCGAATTTGCCGGGACAACTGGAAACACCATATATTTT. Its protein is CAISEFAGTTGNTIYF.

The genes are TRBV6-1 and TRBJ1-4; 8 positions agree with TRBD1. J gave up 5 bases and V 6 bases, and 20 bases lay outside the gene matches. The V gene's germline CDR1 is MNHNS and CDR2 SASEGT. The CDR3 is made up of 19 amino acids. The CDR3 DNA reads TGTGCCAGCAGGGAACGACAGGGGAGGGGAGGGGAGCGAAATGAAAAACTGTTTTTT. Translating it yields CASRERQGRGGERNEKLFF.

The chain combines TRBV12-3 or TRBV12-4 with TRBJ2-7; TRBD1 is a possible D gene (5 bases). V was shortened by 5 bases and J by 2 bases, with 7 bases between the two germline ends. The CDR3 spans 12 residues. The CDR3 loop is CASSDRTYEQYF. CDR3 in DNA: TGTGCCAGCAGTGACAGAACCTACGAGCAGTACTTC.

The chain employs TRBV5-6 and TRBJ1-1, with 9 bases identical to TRBD1. Germline CDR1 SGHDT, CDR2 YYEEEE. The CDR3 has 13 residues. Trimming took 4 bases from V and 12 from J; bases not matched to a gene: 10. The CDR3 spells CASSPGGGQGTFF. The CDR3 DNA reads as TGTGCCAGCAGCCCTGGTGGGGGACAGGGCACTTTCTTT.

In its sample, this clone was seen once. The gene calls are TRBV29-1 and TRBJ1-2; 7 nucleotides align to TRBD1. The CDR3 length is 13 residues. V lost 3 bases, J lost 4 bases, and 5 bases stayed unmatched. CDR1 SQVTM and CDR2 ANQGSEA come from the germline V gene. CDR3 sequence: CSVEQGGGYGYTF. CDR3 nucleotides: TGCAGCGTTGAGCAGGGGGGAGGCTATGGCTACACCTTC.